The source of this TCR beta chain is a study of graft-versus-host responses after intestinal transplantation. Study in general: All of the recipients had induction that used anti-thymocyte globulin, then tacrolimus and steroids for approximately 3 years.

Using immunoSEQ multiplex PCR, the repertoire was profiled, and TCRdb retains in-frame clones only, with some absent. Among 95,000 to 130,000 clones listed, about nine tenths were seen once. Comment on this clone: Its antigen is not known.

The CDR3 spans 15 residues. Germline CDR1 is LNHDA and CDR2 is SQIVND (reference sequence). J was trimmed by 5 bases and V by 5 bases; bases with no gene match: 12. V and J are TRBV19 and TRBJ2-7, with 7 bases fitting TRBD2. Source: unstimulated CD4+ T cells sorted from spleen or lymph node cells, taken before intestinal transplant. This receptor was taken from a human donor who received an intestinal transplant. The CDR3 nucleotides read TGTGCCAGTAGTTCCCAGACTAGCATGTCGGACGAGCAGTACTTC. It yields the protein CASSSQTSMSDEQYF.